This TCR beta chain is drawn from a study of low-dose radiotherapy and immunotherapy resistance in tumors. Study as a whole: Participants in Cohort 1 were administered 0.5 Gy per fraction at 2-week intervals, to a cumulative dose of 6.5 Gy. A dose of 1 Gy per fraction every two weeks went to Cohort 2, totaling 13 Gy over 26 weeks.

TRAV and TRBV primers primed cDNA for both TCRalpha and TCRbeta. Using a constant-region primer together with a V-primer adapter, TCRs were subjected to roughly 20 PCR cycles of amplification. In TCRdb, the reads were re-called with MiXCR into one record per CDR3 protein. The profile shows about 9,800 distinct CDR3 sequences, about three quarters of them singletons. V lost 0 bases and J 4 bases, leaving 12 bases between the germline ends. The CDR3 consists of 15 residues. Germline-derived CDR1 and CDR2 are LGHNA and YSLEER. Nivolumab, ipilimumab, aspirin, low-dose cyclophosphamide and low-dose radiotherapy were given to donors. Patients eligible had advanced solid tumors without tumor-infiltrating lymphocytes.

The rearrangement joins TRBV4-3 to TRBJ1-1; possible D gene TRBD1, 5 bases. This sequence was found in a human donor with advanced metastatic prostate, ovarian, gallbladder or colorectal cancer (not recorded which). This table probably holds off-target reads from a library built for another chain. CDR3 sequence (DNA): TGCGCCAGCAGCCAAGATCCGGGGGGGAGCACTGAAGCTTTCTTT. Translation: CASSQDPGGSTEAFF.